This entry lists 6 T cell receptor beta chains sequenced from one sample in a study of shared T cell receptors in the human thymus. The repertoire was sequenced with immunoSEQ multiplex PCR; TCRdb's copy has only in-frame clones and lacks some. The table has hundreds of thousands of clones, around 87% seen once; the top ten hold roughly 0.0086%. The same data also contributed to another study, on human thymus T cells.

Sequences were obtained from thymocytes. The receptors come from a boy under two years old with a congenital heart defect.

This rearrangement joins TRBV7-2 to TRBJ1-2; TRBD1 matches at 11 bases. Germline loops: CDR1 SGHTA, CDR2 FQGNSA. Unmatched junction bases numbered 4, after V lost 0 bases and J lost 1 base. The CDR3 has 17 residues. CDR3 bases: TGTGCCAGCAGCTTAGCGGGACAGGGGGGACTTAACTATGGCTACACCTTC. It specifies CASSLAGQGGLNYGYTF.

J is TRBJ2-5 and V is TRBV14; TRBD2 matches 14 bases. Trimming took 7 bases from V and 3 from J; bases not matched to a gene: 19. In germline, CDR1 is SGHDN, CDR2 FVKESK. The length of the CDR3 is 20 residues. The CDR3 nucleotides read TGTGCCAGCATCCCAAGAGGGGTCCCGGGACTAGCGGGAGTGGAAGAGACCCAGTACTTC. It yields the protein CASIPRGVPGLAGVEETQYF.

This clone was observed a few times. V and J are TRBV27 and TRBJ2-4; TRBD1 agrees at 10 bases. Germline values: CDR1 MNHEY, CDR2 SMNVEV (reference sequence). The CDR3 has 18 amino acids. Trimming removed 0 bases from V and 0 bases from J; junction bases left unmatched: 5. The CDR3 DNA sequence: TGTGCCAGCAGTTTATCAGGGACAGGGGTGGAAGCCAAAAACATTCAGTACTTC. It encodes CASSLSGTGVEAKNIQYF.

The chain has TRBV30 and TRBJ2-1; 12 bases match TRBD2. J lost 6 bases, V lost 1 base, and 7 bases had no gene match. The length of the CDR3 is 16 residues. Germline V gene sequence: CDR1 GTSNPN, CDR2 SVGIG (reference sequence). The CDR3 sequence: CAWSAPSGGAINEQFF. DNA for the CDR3: TGTGCCTGGAGTGCCCCTAGCGGGGGGGCTATCAATGAGCAGTTCTTC. Based on the CDR3 plus reference TRBV30 and TRBJ2-1, the full variable domain is SQTIHQWPATLVQPVGSPLSLECTVEGTSNPNLYWYRQAAGRGLQLLFYSVGIGQISSEVPQNLSASRPQDRQFILSSKKLLLSDSGFYLCAWSAPSGGAINEQFFGPGTRLTVL.

The V gene is TRBV9, the J gene TRBJ1-4; D unclear. CDR3 length equals 16 residues. Germline V CDR1 and CDR2: SGDLS, YYNGEE. V lost 0 bases, J lost 8 bases, and 17 bases lay in between. The CDR3 sequence is CASSVGEFHGREKLFF. The CDR3 DNA reads TGTGCCAGCAGCGTAGGAGAATTCCACGGTCGGGAAAAACTGTTTTTT.

This clone has only a few counts. The chain employs TRBV5-4 and TRBJ2-2, with D possibly TRBD1 on 6 matching bases. The V gene's germline CDR1 is SGHNT and CDR2 YYREEE (reference sequence). V lost 2 bases and J lost 1, with 9 bases in between. The CDR3 consists of 15 residues. CDR3 DNA sequence: TGTGCCAGCAGCTTACCGGGACAGAACACCGGGGAGCTGTTTTTT. Its translation is CASSLPGQNTGELFF.